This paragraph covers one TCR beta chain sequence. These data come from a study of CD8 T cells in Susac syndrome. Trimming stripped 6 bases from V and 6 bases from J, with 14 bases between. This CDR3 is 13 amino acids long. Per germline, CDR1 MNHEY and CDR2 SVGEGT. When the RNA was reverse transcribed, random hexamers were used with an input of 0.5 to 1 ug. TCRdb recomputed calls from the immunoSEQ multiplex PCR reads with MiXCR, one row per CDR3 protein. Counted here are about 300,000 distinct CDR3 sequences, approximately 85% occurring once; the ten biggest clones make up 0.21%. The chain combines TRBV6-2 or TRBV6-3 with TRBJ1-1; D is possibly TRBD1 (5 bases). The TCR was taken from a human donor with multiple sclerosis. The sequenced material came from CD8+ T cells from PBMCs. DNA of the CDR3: TGTGCCAGCAGCGCCCCCCGGGGACCTGAAGCTTTCTTT. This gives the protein CASSAPRGPEAFF.